This T cell receptor beta chain originates from a study of T cell repertoires in cytomegalovirus infection. Study-wide context: Both CMV infection and a matching HLA type were indicated by public TCR beta signatures.

V gave up 6 bases and J gave up 7 bases, with 16 bases separating them. This CDR3 has 15 amino acids. Germline CDR1 is MNHEY and CDR2 is SVGEGT. The study's findings and limits: Dominating the ex vivo response were TCR beta clonotypes that were CMV-specific and HLA-C-restricted. People with CMV and the relevant HLA were identified by cumulative public TCR beta family frequency.

Concerning this clonotype: Its antigen is not identified.

Via MiXCR, TCRdb re-called the reads, giving one row per CDR3 protein. The data hold around 490,000 distinct CDR3 sequences, with more than 20% observed a single time. The chain uses TRBV6-2 or TRBV6-3 and TRBJ1-6; no firm D call. The clonotype comes from a human donor in good health (CMV status not recorded). Some clones in this sample may be carry-over from other donors' samples. The material sequenced was PBMCs. The CDR3 loop reads CASSNRPGGNSPLHF. CDR3 sequence (DNA): TGTGCCAGCAGCAACCGCCCGGGAGGCAATTCACCCCTCCACTTT.